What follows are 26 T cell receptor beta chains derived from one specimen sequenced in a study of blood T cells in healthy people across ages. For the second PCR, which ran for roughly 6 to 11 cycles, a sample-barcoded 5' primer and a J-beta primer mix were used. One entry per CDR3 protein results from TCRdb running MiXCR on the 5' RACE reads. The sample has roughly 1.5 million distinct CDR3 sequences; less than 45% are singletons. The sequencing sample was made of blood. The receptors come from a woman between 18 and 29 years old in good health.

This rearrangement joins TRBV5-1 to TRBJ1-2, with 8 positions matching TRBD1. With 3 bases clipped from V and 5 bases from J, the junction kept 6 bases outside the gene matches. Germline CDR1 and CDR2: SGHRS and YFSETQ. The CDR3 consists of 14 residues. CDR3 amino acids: CASSSDRVYYGYTF. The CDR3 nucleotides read TGCGCCAGCAGCTCGGACAGGGTTTATTATGGCTACACCTTC.

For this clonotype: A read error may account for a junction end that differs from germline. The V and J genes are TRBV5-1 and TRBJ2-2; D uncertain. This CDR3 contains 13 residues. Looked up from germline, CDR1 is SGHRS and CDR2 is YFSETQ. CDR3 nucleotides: TGCGTCAGCAGGATGGACCGGGCCGGGGAGCTGTTTTTT. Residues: CVSRMDRAGELFF.

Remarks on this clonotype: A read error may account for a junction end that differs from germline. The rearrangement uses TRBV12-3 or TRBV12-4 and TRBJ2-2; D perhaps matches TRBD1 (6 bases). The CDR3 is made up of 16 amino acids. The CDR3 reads CASSFYRDANTAELFF. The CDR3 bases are TGTGCCAGCAGTTTTTACAGGGACGCGAACACCGCGGAGCTGTTTTTT.

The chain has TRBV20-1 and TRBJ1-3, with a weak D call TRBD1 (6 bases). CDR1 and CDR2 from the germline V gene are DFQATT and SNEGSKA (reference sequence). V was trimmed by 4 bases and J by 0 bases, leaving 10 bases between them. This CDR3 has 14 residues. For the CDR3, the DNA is TGCAGTGCTATGCCCAGGGGCTCTGGAAACACCATATATTTT. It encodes CSAMPRGSGNTIYF.

The CDR3 loop is CASSLNQADTQYF. The DNA of the CDR3 is TGTGCCAGCAGCTTAAATCAGGCAGATACGCAGTATTTT. The chain is built from TRBV7-2 and TRBJ2-3; D is uncertain. Germline CDR1 reads SGHTA; CDR2 reads FQGNSA. The CDR3 consists of 13 residues. V was shortened by 2 bases and J by 4 bases, with 7 bases between the two germline ends. Drawing the rest from reference TRBV7-2 and TRBJ2-3, the complete variable domain is GAGVSQSPSNKVTEKGKDVELRCDPISGHTALYWYRQSLGQGLEFLIYFQGNSAPDKSGLPSDRFSAERTGGSVSTLTIQRTQQEDSAVYLCASSLNQADTQYFGPGTRLTVL.

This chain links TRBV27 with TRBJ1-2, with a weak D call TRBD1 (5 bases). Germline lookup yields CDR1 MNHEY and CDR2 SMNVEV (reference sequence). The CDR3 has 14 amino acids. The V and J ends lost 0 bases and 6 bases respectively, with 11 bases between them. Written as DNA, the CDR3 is TGTGCCAGCAGTTTATCGGTCGGGGGAAATGGCTACACCTTC. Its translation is CASSLSVGGNGYTF.

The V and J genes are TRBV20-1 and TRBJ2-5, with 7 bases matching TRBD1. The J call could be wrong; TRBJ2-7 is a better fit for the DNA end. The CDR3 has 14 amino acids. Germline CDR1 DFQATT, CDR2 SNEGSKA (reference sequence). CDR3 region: CSAREADRANEQYF. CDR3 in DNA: TGCAGTGCTAGAGAGGCAGACAGGGCGAACGAGCAGTACTTC.

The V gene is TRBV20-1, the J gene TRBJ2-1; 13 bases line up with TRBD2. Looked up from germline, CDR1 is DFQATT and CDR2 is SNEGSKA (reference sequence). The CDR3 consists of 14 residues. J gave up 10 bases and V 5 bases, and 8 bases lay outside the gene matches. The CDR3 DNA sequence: TGCAGTGCTCCCAAGGGGACTAGCGGGGAGGAGCAGTTCTTC. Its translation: CSAPKGTSGEEQFF.

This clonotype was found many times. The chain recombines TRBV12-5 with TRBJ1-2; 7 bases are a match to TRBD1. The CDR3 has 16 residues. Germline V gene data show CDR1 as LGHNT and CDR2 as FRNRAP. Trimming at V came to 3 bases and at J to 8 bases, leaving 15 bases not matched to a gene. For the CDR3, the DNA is TGTGCTAGTGGTTTATCGACAGGGCCGCAGCATTTCGGCTACACCTTC. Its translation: CASGLSTGPQHFGYTF. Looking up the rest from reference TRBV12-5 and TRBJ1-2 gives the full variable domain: DARVTQTPRHKVTEMGQEVTMRCQPILGHNTVFWYRQTMMQGLELLAYFRNRAPLDDSGMPKDRFSAEMPDATLATLKIQPSEPRDSAVYFCASGLSTGPQHFGYTFGSGTRLTVV.

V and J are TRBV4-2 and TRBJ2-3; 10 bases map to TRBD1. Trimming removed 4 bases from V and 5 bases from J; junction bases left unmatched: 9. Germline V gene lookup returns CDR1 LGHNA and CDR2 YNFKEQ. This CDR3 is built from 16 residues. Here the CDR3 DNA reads TGTGCCAGCAGCCTATTCAGACAGGGGGCTATAGATACGCAGTATTTT. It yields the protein CASSLFRQGAIDTQYF.

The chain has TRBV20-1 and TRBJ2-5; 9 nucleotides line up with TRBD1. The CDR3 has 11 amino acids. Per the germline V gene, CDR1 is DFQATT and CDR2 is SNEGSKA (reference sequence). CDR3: CSTGGGETQYF. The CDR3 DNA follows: TGCAGCACAGGGGGCGGCGAGACCCAGTACTTC.

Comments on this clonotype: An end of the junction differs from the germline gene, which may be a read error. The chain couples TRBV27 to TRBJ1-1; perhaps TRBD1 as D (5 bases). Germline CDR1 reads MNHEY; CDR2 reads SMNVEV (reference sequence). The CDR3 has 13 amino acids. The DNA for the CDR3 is TGTGCCGGCAGAGACAGTCAGAACACTGAAGCTTTCTTT. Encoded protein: CAGRDSQNTEAFF.

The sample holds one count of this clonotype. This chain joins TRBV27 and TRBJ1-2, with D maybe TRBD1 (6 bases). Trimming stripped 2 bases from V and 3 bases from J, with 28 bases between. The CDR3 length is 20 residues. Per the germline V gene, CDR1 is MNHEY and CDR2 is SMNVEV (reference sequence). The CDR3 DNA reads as TGTGCCAGCAGTTTAAGGGGCCCTCGCACAGGGTATTTCCCGGACTATGGCTACACCTTC. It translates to CASSLRGPRTGYFPDYGYTF.

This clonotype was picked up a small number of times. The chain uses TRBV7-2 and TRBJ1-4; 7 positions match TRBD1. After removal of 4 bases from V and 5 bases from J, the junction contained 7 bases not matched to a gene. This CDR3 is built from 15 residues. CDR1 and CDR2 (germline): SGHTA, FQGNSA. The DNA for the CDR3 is TGTGCCAGCAGCTATCGACAGGGAGGCAATGAAAAACTGTTTTTT. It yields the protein CASSYRQGGNEKLFF.

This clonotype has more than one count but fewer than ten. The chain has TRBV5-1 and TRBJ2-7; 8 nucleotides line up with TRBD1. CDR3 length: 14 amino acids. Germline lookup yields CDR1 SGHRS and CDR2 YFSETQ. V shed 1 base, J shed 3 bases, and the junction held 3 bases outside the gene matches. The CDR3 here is CASSLLRGRYEQYF. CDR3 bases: TGCGCCAGCAGCTTGCTCAGGGGGCGCTACGAGCAGTACTTC.

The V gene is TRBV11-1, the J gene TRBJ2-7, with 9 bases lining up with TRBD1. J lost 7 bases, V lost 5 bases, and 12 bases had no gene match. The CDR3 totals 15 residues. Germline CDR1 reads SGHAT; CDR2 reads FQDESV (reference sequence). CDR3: CASSRRDRVGNEQYF. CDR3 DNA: TGTGCCAGCAGCCGCCGGGACAGGGTAGGCAATGAGCAGTACTTC.

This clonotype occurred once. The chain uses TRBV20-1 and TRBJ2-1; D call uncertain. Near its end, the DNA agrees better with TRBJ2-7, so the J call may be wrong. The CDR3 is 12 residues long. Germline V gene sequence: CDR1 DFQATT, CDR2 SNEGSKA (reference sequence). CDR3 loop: CSARDTYYEQYF. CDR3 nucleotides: TGCAGTGCTAGAGACACCTACTACGAGCAGTACTTC.

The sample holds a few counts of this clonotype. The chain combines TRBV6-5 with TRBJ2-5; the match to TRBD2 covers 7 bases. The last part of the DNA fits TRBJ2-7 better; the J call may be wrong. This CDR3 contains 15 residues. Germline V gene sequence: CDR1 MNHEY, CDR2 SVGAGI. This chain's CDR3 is CASSYLGIGGTEQYF. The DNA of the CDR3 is TGTGCCAGCAGTTACTTGGGGATCGGGGGGACCGAGCAGTACTTC.

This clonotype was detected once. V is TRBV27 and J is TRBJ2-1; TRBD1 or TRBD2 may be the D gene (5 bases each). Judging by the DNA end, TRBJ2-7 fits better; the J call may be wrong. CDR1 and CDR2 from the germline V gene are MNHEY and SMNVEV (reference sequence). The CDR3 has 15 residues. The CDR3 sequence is CASGLREHGYNEQYF. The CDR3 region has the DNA TGTGCCAGCGGCCTCAGGGAGCATGGATACAATGAGCAGTACTTC.

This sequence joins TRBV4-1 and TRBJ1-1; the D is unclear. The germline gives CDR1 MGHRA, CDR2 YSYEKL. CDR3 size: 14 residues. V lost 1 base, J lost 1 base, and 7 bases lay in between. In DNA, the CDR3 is TGCGCCAGCAGCCAAGCCTCCGAGAACACTGAAGCTTTCTTT. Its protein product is CASSQASENTEAFF.

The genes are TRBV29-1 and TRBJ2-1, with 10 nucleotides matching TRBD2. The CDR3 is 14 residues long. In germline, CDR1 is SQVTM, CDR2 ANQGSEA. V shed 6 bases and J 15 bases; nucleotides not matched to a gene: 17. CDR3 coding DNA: TGCAGCGTCGTCAGCGGGAGGGCCGGTTGGTGGCGGTTCTTC. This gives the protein CSVVSGRAGWWRFF.

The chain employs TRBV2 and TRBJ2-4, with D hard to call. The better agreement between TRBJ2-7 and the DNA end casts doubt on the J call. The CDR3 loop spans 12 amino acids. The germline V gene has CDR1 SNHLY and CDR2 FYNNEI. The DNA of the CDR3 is TGTGCCAGCGTTGATAGGGAATACGAGCAGTACTTC. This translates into CASVDREYEQYF.

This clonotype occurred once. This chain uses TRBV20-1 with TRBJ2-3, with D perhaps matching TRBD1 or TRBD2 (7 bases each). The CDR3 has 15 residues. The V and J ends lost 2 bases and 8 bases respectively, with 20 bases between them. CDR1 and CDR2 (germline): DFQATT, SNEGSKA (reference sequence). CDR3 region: CSARSRARGGGTQYF. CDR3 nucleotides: TGCAGTGCTAGAAGCCGTGCCAGGGGGGGAGGTACGCAGTATTTT.

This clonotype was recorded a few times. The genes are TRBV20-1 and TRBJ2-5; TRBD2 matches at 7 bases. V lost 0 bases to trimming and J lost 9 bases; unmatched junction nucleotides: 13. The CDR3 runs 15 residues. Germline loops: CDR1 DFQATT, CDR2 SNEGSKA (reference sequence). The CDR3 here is CSARDSASGPKAQYF. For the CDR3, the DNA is TGCAGTGCTAGAGATTCGGCTAGCGGACCTAAGGCCCAGTACTTC.

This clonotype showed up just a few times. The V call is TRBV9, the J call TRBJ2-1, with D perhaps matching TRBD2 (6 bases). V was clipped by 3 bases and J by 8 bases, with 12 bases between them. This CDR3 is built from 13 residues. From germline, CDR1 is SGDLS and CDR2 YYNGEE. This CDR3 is CASSAPPGDEQFF. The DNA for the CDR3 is TGTGCCAGCAGCGCCCCGCCGGGGGATGAGCAGTTCTTC.

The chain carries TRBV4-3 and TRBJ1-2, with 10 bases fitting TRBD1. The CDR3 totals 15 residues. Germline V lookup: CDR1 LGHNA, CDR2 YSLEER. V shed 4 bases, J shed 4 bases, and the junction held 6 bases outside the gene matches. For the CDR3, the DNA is TGCGCCAGCAGCCTCCGGACAGGGGGTATCTATGGCTACACCTTC. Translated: CASSLRTGGIYGYTF.